These 16 T cell receptor beta chains were all obtained from the same sample, sequenced in a study of blood T cell repertoires in COVID-19. The repertoire was sequenced with immunoSEQ multiplex PCR; TCRdb's copy has only in-frame clones and lacks some. The sample includes about 370,000 clones, 90% to 95% of them seen just once. The sequenced sample consisted of PBMCs or T cells enriched from blood (not recorded which). These receptors all stem from a woman aged 40 to 50 who had been exposed to COVID-19.

This chain links TRBV2 with TRBJ2-1, with D uncertain. CDR1 and CDR2 (germline): SNHLY, FYNNEI. There are 11 residues in the CDR3. V was shortened by 8 bases and J by 4 bases, with 6 bases between the two germline ends. The CDR3 spells CASALYNEQFF. The CDR3 DNA follows: TGTGCCAGCGCACTGTACAATGAGCAGTTCTTC.

The chain is built from TRBV12-5 and TRBJ1-3; D gene unclear. CDR1 is LGHNT and CDR2 is FRNRAP in the germline V gene. The CDR3 runs to 16 residues. Trimming pared 5 bases from V and 4 bases from J, leaving 18 bases between. CDR3 sequence reads: CASGRDLRGGGNTIYF. The CDR3 nucleotides are TGTGCTAGTGGTCGCGATTTGCGGGGTGGGGGAAACACCATATATTTT.

The CDR3 reads CASSFGRSRDGYTF. In nucleotides, the CDR3 is TGTGCCAGCAGCTTTGGCAGGTCCAGGGATGGCTACACCTTC. This chain connects TRBV7-2 to TRBJ1-2, with D maybe TRBD1 (5 bases). The ends were cut back, 3 bases at V and 6 bases at J, with 14 bases in the middle. Germline CDR1 is SGHTA and CDR2 is FQGNSA. CDR3 size: 14 residues.

The chain couples TRBV5-1 to TRBJ2-7, with 11 bases matching TRBD1. CDR1 is SGHRS, CDR2 YFSETQ, per germline. The CDR3 is made up of 15 amino acids. The trim removed 4 bases at V and 7 bases at J, leaving 10 bases unmatched. Here the CDR3 DNA reads TGCGCCAGCAGCCTGCCCGGGACAGGGGGAACTGAGCAGTACTTC. Translating gives CASSLPGTGGTEQYF.

CDR3 protein: CAWGREPHGNTIYF. CDR3 coding DNA: TGTGCCTGGGGACGGGAGCCCCATGGAAACACCATATATTTT. The chain combines TRBV30 with TRBJ1-3; D ambiguous. CDR3 size: 14 residues. V was shortened by 5 bases and J by 3 bases, with 14 bases between the two germline ends. Germline values: CDR1 GTSNPN, CDR2 SVGIG (reference sequence).

The rearrangement links TRBV5-6 to TRBJ1-2; 10 bases are shared with TRBD1. Germline assignment: CDR1 SGHDT and CDR2 YYEEEE. This CDR3 spans 14 amino acids. The V gene end was trimmed by 4 bases and the J gene end by 4 bases; junction bases not matched to a gene: 4. CDR3 region: CASSRDRGGYGYTF. The CDR3 nucleotides are TGTGCCAGCAGCCGGGACAGGGGAGGCTATGGCTACACCTTC.

This chain uses TRBV18 with TRBJ1-2; D is unclear. V was cut by 2 bases and J by 0 bases, with 7 bases left in between. The CDR3 is 14 residues long. Germline V gene lookup returns CDR1 KGHSH and CDR2 LQKENI. The CDR3 is CASSPGGANYGYTF. The CDR3 DNA reads as TGTGCCAGCTCACCAGGCGGAGCTAACTATGGCTACACCTTC.

V and J are TRBV29-1 and TRBJ2-2; 7 nucleotides align to TRBD1. Germline CDR1 and CDR2: SQVTM and ANQGSEA. This CDR3 is 13 amino acids long. V shed 4 bases and J 5 bases; nucleotides not matched to a gene: 4. CDR3 bases: TGCAGCGTTGCCCAGACAGGGACCGGGGAGCTGTTTTTT. The encoded protein is CSVAQTGTGELFF.

The chain carries TRBV5-1 and TRBJ1-5; tentative D call: TRBD1 (5 bases). Germline-derived CDR1 and CDR2 are SGHRS and YFSETQ. This CDR3 contains 14 residues. V was shortened by 0 bases and J by 7 bases, with 11 bases between the two germline ends. CDR3 in amino acids: CASSLGQGHQPQHF. The CDR3 DNA sequence: TGCGCCAGCAGCTTGGGGCAGGGCCACCAGCCCCAGCATTTT.

The genes are TRBV7-6 and TRBJ1-3; D unclear. The germline V gene encodes CDR1 SGHVS and CDR2 FNYEAQ. The CDR3 extends over 15 amino acids. Trimming removed 5 bases at V and 0 bases at J, with 11 bases between. The DNA for the CDR3 is TGTGCCAGCAGCCTCCTATCGAGCTCTGGAAACACCATATATTTT. It specifies CASSLLSSSGNTIYF.

In regard to this clone: Sequence at one end of the junction differs from germline and may be a read error. This rearrangement joins TRBV19 to TRBJ2-1; TRBD2 agrees at 9 bases. The CDR3 spans 15 residues. Germline CDR1 LNHDA, CDR2 SQIVND (reference sequence). CDR3 sequence (DNA): TGTGCCAGTAGTATAGTAGCGGGGGCACACAATGCGCAGTTCTTC. This codes for CASSIVAGAHNAQFF.

The chain couples TRBV4-1 to TRBJ1-1, with D tentatively TRBD1 (5 bases). The CDR3 extends over 15 amino acids. CDR1 is MGHRA and CDR2 is YSYEKL in the germline V gene. Trimming removed 4 bases at V and 1 base at J, with 13 bases between. DNA for the CDR3: TGCGCCAGCAGCCGAGGAAACGGGGGGAACACTGAAGCTTTCTTT. It yields the protein CASSRGNGGNTEAFF.

V usage is TRBV19 and J usage is TRBJ1-4, with 9 bases that match TRBD1. CDR3 size: 14 residues. Germline V gene data show CDR1 as LNHDA and CDR2 as SQIVND (reference sequence). Trimming cost V 6 bases and J 10 bases; bases outside gene matches: 9. DNA of the CDR3: TGTGCCAGTAGCGAAATAATGGGACAGGGAAAACTGTTTTTT. Protein sequence: CASSEIMGQGKLFF.

The gene calls are TRBV19 and TRBJ1-4; D might be TRBD1 (6 bases). Germline-derived CDR1 and CDR2 are LNHDA and SQIVND (reference sequence). The CDR3 sequence is 16 residues long. The V end lost 6 bases, the J end lost 7 bases, and 21 bases lay between the germline ends. The CDR3: CASSFIRDIWTEKLFF. CDR3 in DNA: TGTGCCAGTAGCTTTATCCGGGACATATGGACTGAAAAACTGTTTTTT.

The V and J genes are TRBV19 and TRBJ2-1; possible D gene TRBD2, 6 bases. CDR1 and CDR2 from the germline V gene are LNHDA and SQIVND (reference sequence). Trimming took 7 bases from V and 0 from J, leaving 19 bases between them. The CDR3 has 17 amino acids. The CDR3 here is CASNPTRAITSYNEQFF. In DNA, the CDR3 is TGTGCCAGTAATCCGACTAGAGCAATAACCTCCTACAATGAGCAGTTCTTC.

The gene calls are TRBV5-1 and TRBJ2-7; 11 bases match TRBD1. CDR3 length: 15 amino acids. The germline CDR1 and CDR2 sequences are SGHRS and YFSETQ. With V trimmed by 5 bases and J by 5 bases, 9 bases remained unmatched. The CDR3 sequence: CASSPGQGEWNEQYF. CDR3 DNA: TGCGCCAGCAGTCCGGGACAGGGGGAATGGAACGAGCAGTACTTC. Supplemented by reference TRBV5-1 and TRBJ2-7, the full variable domain reads KAGVTQTPRYLIKTRGQQVTLSCSPISGHRSVSWYQQTPGQGLQFLFEYFSETQRNKGNFPGRFSGRQFSNSRSEMNVSTLELGDSALYLCASSPGQGEWNEQYFGPGTRLTVT.